A selection of T cell receptor beta chains follows, all from one sample in a study of T cells in Graves' hyperthyroidism and ophthalmopathy. One entry per CDR3 protein results from TCRdb running MiXCR on the multiplex PCR reads. The table lists about 330,000 distinct CDR3 sequences, approximately 15% of them singletons. Source material: blood. The receptor source for this set is a middle-aged woman with Graves' ophthalmopathy. The CDR3 runs from the conserved cysteine through the conserved F or W. Each record gives: CDR3 length, clone size, J gene, D gene, V gene, CDR3 DNA, CDR3 protein. D genes are given only for firm matches. Clone size is given for some rows only: seen once, a few or many times, or a class if the clone is expanded.

cdr3_length: 15; clone_size: many; j_call: TRBJ1-1; d_call: -; v_call: TRBV9; cdr3_nt: TGTGCCAGCAGCGTAGTGAAACAGCTAAACACTGAAGCTTTCTTT; cdr3_aa: CASSVVKQLNTEAFF
cdr3_length: 13; clone_size: few; j_call: TRBJ1-2; d_call: -; v_call: TRBV18; cdr3_nt: TGTGCCAGCTCCCCCGACGCAGGCTATGGCTACACCTTC; cdr3_aa: CASSPDAGYGYTF
cdr3_length: 12; clone_size: many; j_call: TRBJ1-1; d_call: -; v_call: TRBV14; cdr3_nt: TGTGCCAGCAGCCGACAGGAAGGTGAAGCTTTCTTT; cdr3_aa: CASSRQEGEAFF
cdr3_length: 16; clone_size: -; j_call: TRBJ2-3; d_call: TRBD2; v_call: TRBV29-1; cdr3_nt: TGCAGCGTCGTGGGGACTAGCGGGGGGGCCACAGATACGCAGTATTTT; cdr3_aa: CSVVGTSGGATDTQYF
cdr3_length: 16; clone_size: -; j_call: TRBJ2-1; d_call: TRBD1; v_call: TRBV27; cdr3_nt: TGTGCCAGCAGTTTATCACACGGGGACAGGTACAATGAGCAGTTCTTC; cdr3_aa: CASSLSHGDRYNEQFF
cdr3_length: 12; clone_size: many; j_call: TRBJ2-3; d_call: -; v_call: TRBV12-5; cdr3_nt: TGTGCTAGTGGTTTTTATCCAGATACGCAGTATTTT; cdr3_aa: CASGFYPDTQYF
cdr3_length: 16; clone_size: many; j_call: TRBJ1-4; d_call: -; v_call: TRBV6-1; cdr3_nt: TGTGCCAGCAGTGTGATGTCGGTTGCAACTAATGAAAAACTGTTTTTT; cdr3_aa: CASSVMSVATNEKLFF
cdr3_length: 12; clone_size: many; j_call: TRBJ1-1; d_call: -; v_call: TRBV12-3/TRBV12-4; cdr3_nt: TGTGCCAGCAGGAAAGACGAGGTTGAAGCTTTCTTT; cdr3_aa: CASRKDEVEAFF
cdr3_length: 13; clone_size: many; j_call: TRBJ1-5; d_call: -; v_call: TRBV28; cdr3_nt: TGTGCCAGCGAGCCAGGGCGGGTTCAGCCCCAGCATTTT; cdr3_aa: CASEPGRVQPQHF
cdr3_length: 13; clone_size: -; j_call: TRBJ1-5; d_call: -; v_call: TRBV29-1; cdr3_nt: TGCAGCGTTGCGCAGGGAGTCAGCCAGCCCCAGCATTTT; cdr3_aa: CSVAQGVSQPQHF
cdr3_length: 14; clone_size: few; j_call: TRBJ2-7; d_call: -; v_call: TRBV6-5; cdr3_nt: TGTGCCAGCAGTTACTCGCGGACACTCTACGAGCAGTACTTC; cdr3_aa: CASSYSRTLYEQYF
cdr3_length: 15; clone_size: many; j_call: TRBJ2-3; d_call: TRBD2; v_call: TRBV7-2; cdr3_nt: TGTGCCAGCAGCTCTTTCCGGGGGGAGGGAGATACGCAGTATTTT; cdr3_aa: CASSSFRGEGDTQYF
cdr3_length: 16; clone_size: -; j_call: TRBJ1-2; d_call: -; v_call: TRBV6-6; cdr3_nt: TGTGCCAGCAGTTACTCCGGGGCAGAGACCTTCGGTGGCTACACCTTC; cdr3_aa: CASSYSGAETFGGYTF
cdr3_length: 15; clone_size: many; j_call: TRBJ2-7; d_call: -; v_call: TRBV7-2; cdr3_nt: TGTGCCAGCAGCTTACAAATTAGCGGCCCCTACGAGCAGTACTTC; cdr3_aa: CASSLQISGPYEQYF
cdr3_length: 13; clone_size: many; j_call: TRBJ2-1; d_call: TRBD2; v_call: TRBV27; cdr3_nt: TGTGCCAGCACCAGCGGGAGTTGGAATGAGCAGTTCTTC; cdr3_aa: CASTSGSWNEQFF
cdr3_length: 14; clone_size: few; j_call: TRBJ1-3; d_call: -; v_call: TRBV4-1; cdr3_nt: TGCGCCAGCAGCCAAGGCCAGGGGAGAAACACCATATATTTT; cdr3_aa: CASSQGQGRNTIYF
cdr3_length: 16; clone_size: -; j_call: TRBJ2-1; d_call: -; v_call: TRBV5-6; cdr3_nt: TGTGCCAGCAGCTTGAACTCGTGGAGCTCCTACAATGAGCAGTTCTTC; cdr3_aa: CASSLNSWSSYNEQFF
cdr3_length: 13; clone_size: many; j_call: TRBJ2-3; d_call: -; v_call: TRBV10-2; cdr3_nt: TGCGCCAGCATGAGAAGGGCCGCAGATACGCAGTATTTT; cdr3_aa: CASMRRAADTQYF
cdr3_length: 14; clone_size: many; j_call: TRBJ1-1; d_call: -; v_call: TRBV6-1; cdr3_nt: TGTGCCAGCAGCTTGGATTATGGGCCCACTGAAGCTTTCTTT; cdr3_aa: CASSLDYGPTEAFF
cdr3_length: 12; clone_size: many; j_call: TRBJ1-2; d_call: -; v_call: TRBV2; cdr3_nt: TGTGCCAGCATATTGGGGGGCTATGGCTACACCTTC; cdr3_aa: CASILGGYGYTF
cdr3_length: 16; clone_size: many; j_call: TRBJ2-2; d_call: -; v_call: TRBV7-3; cdr3_nt: TGTGCCAGCAGCTTATTTGGGCGGGATGGAACCGGGGAGCTGTTTTTT; cdr3_aa: CASSLFGRDGTGELFF
cdr3_length: 13; clone_size: -; j_call: TRBJ2-5; d_call: -; v_call: TRBV20-1; cdr3_nt: TGCAGCGGGTGGGGGATGTCGGGAGAGACCCAGTACTTC; cdr3_aa: CSGWGMSGETQYF
cdr3_length: 15; clone_size: many; j_call: TRBJ2-1; d_call: TRBD2; v_call: TRBV12-3/TRBV12-4; cdr3_nt: TGTGCCAGCGCACCCCCAGGGCTAGCGGGGAATGAGCAGTTCTTC; cdr3_aa: CASAPPGLAGNEQFF
cdr3_length: 17; clone_size: few; j_call: TRBJ2-4; d_call: TRBD1; v_call: TRBV2; cdr3_nt: TGTGCCAGCAGGCGGGACAGGGTGGTTTCGGCCAAAAACATTCAGTACTTC; cdr3_aa: CASRRDRVVSAKNIQYF
cdr3_length: 16; clone_size: many; j_call: TRBJ2-6; d_call: TRBD1; v_call: TRBV20-1; cdr3_nt: TGCAGTGCTAGGGACAGGGGTGTTGCTGGGGCCAACGTCCTGACTTTC; cdr3_aa: CSARDRGVAGANVLTF
cdr3_length: 14; clone_size: -; j_call: TRBJ1-5; d_call: TRBD1; v_call: TRBV19; cdr3_nt: TGTGCCAGTAGTGTGACAGGGACGGTCCAGCCCCAGCATTTT; cdr3_aa: CASSVTGTVQPQHF
cdr3_length: 16; clone_size: few; j_call: TRBJ2-3; d_call: TRBD2; v_call: TRBV20-1; cdr3_nt: TGCAGTGCCGTCCGACTAGCGGGGGAGATCACAGATACGCAGTATTTT; cdr3_aa: CSAVRLAGEITDTQYF
cdr3_length: 13; clone_size: few; j_call: TRBJ2-2; d_call: -; v_call: TRBV20-1; cdr3_nt: TGCAGTGCCCACCTGGACAGCACCGGGGAGCTGTTTTTT; cdr3_aa: CSAHLDSTGELFF
cdr3_length: 15; clone_size: many; j_call: TRBJ2-3; d_call: TRBD2; v_call: TRBV5-5; cdr3_nt: TGTGCCAGCAGCTCCTCACTAGCGGGGGGGAGTACGCAGTATTTT; cdr3_aa: CASSSSLAGGSTQYF
cdr3_length: 14; clone_size: few; j_call: TRBJ1-4; d_call: TRBD1; v_call: TRBV6-1; cdr3_nt: TGTGCCAGCAGTTCTCCAGGGGGGCGAGAAAAACTGTTTTTT; cdr3_aa: CASSSPGGREKLFF
cdr3_length: 15; clone_size: many; j_call: TRBJ2-1; d_call: -; v_call: TRBV19; cdr3_nt: TGTGCCAGTAGAGAGGGGGGAATCTCCTACAATGAGCAGTTCTTC; cdr3_aa: CASREGGISYNEQFF
cdr3_length: 12; clone_size: many; j_call: TRBJ2-7; d_call: TRBD2; v_call: TRBV29-1; cdr3_nt: TGCAGCGTTGTAGCGGGAGTCAACGAGCAGTACTTC; cdr3_aa: CSVVAGVNEQYF
cdr3_length: 16; clone_size: few; j_call: TRBJ1-6; d_call: TRBD1; v_call: TRBV4-2; cdr3_nt: TGTGCCAGCAGCCAGGCCGGGACAGTCTATAATTCACCCCTCCACTTT; cdr3_aa: CASSQAGTVYNSPLHF
cdr3_length: 17; clone_size: -; j_call: TRBJ1-2; d_call: -; v_call: TRBV4-2; cdr3_nt: TGTGCCAGCAGCCAAGAGTATTGGCAGTCAAATAACTATGGCTACACCTTC; cdr3_aa: CASSQEYWQSNNYGYTF
cdr3_length: 12; clone_size: few; j_call: TRBJ1-3; d_call: -; v_call: TRBV20-1; cdr3_nt: TGCAGTGCTCCCGGGGGGGGAAACACCATATATTTT; cdr3_aa: CSAPGGGNTIYF
cdr3_length: 14; clone_size: few; j_call: TRBJ2-3; d_call: TRBD1; v_call: TRBV5-1; cdr3_nt: TGCGCCAGCAAGGAGACAGGGGCCGCAGATACGCAGTATTTT; cdr3_aa: CASKETGAADTQYF
cdr3_length: 15; clone_size: few; j_call: TRBJ1-3; d_call: -; v_call: TRBV5-4; cdr3_nt: TGTGCCAGCAGTCGGGGGTTGGGGGACGGAAACACCATATATTTT; cdr3_aa: CASSRGLGDGNTIYF
cdr3_length: 17; clone_size: -; j_call: TRBJ2-3; d_call: TRBD2; v_call: TRBV11-2; cdr3_nt: TGTGCCAGCAGCTTCCGAGGACTAGCGGAGTTCACAGATACGCAGTATTTT; cdr3_aa: CASSFRGLAEFTDTQYF
cdr3_length: 10; clone_size: many; j_call: TRBJ1-2; d_call: -; v_call: TRBV20-1; cdr3_nt: TGCAGTGCCATTCAGCAGGGCTACACCTTC; cdr3_aa: CSAIQQGYTF
cdr3_length: 13; clone_size: many; j_call: TRBJ2-1; d_call: -; v_call: TRBV12-3/TRBV12-4; cdr3_nt: TGTGCCAGCAGACCCACTTTCTCAGGAGAGCAGTTCTTC; cdr3_aa: CASRPTFSGEQFF
cdr3_length: 14; clone_size: many; j_call: TRBJ1-2; d_call: TRBD1; v_call: TRBV3-1; cdr3_nt: TGTGCCAGCAGCCGACAGGGAGAAAGCGGAGGCTACACCTTC; cdr3_aa: CASSRQGESGGYTF
cdr3_length: 15; clone_size: -; j_call: TRBJ1-2; d_call: -; v_call: TRBV3-1; cdr3_nt: TGTGCCAGCAGCCAAGGCCCAACAACTAACTATGGCTACACCTTC; cdr3_aa: CASSQGPTTNYGYTF
cdr3_length: 18; clone_size: -; j_call: TRBJ1-3; d_call: TRBD1; v_call: TRBV9; cdr3_nt: TGTGCCAGCAGCGTCCGGGACCGGGACAGCCTCTCTGGAAACACCATATATTTT; cdr3_aa: CASSVRDRDSLSGNTIYF
cdr3_length: 12; clone_size: -; j_call: TRBJ2-2; d_call: -; v_call: TRBV9; cdr3_nt: TGTGCCAGCAGCGTATTAAAGGGGGAGCTGTTTTTT; cdr3_aa: CASSVLKGELFF
cdr3_length: 15; clone_size: few; j_call: TRBJ2-1; d_call: -; v_call: TRBV4-1; cdr3_nt: TGCGCCAGCAGCTTCCGGGACGGCGCCTACAATGAGCAGTTCTTC; cdr3_aa: CASSFRDGAYNEQFF